This passage covers 16 T cell receptor beta chains from one sample sequenced in a study of CD8 T cells in ankylosing spondylitis. TCRdb re-called the 5' RACE reads with MiXCR, one entry per CDR3 protein. The sample comprises over 200,000 distinct CDR3 sequences, 10% of which are singletons, and around a fifth rests with the top ten. The specimen sequenced was blood, either unsorted or a sorted T cell fraction (not recorded which). The receptors shown here come from a male donor with ankylosing spondylitis or in good health (not recorded which).

There are a few counts of this clonotype. The genes are TRBV25-1 and TRBJ2-2; D is undetermined. The CDR3 is 14 residues long. V was trimmed by 0 bases and J by 5 bases, leaving 7 bases between them. Germline-derived CDR1 and CDR2 are MGHDK and SYGVNS. The DNA for the CDR3 is TGTGCCAGCAGTGAATATCTGGGGACCGGGGAGCTGTTTTTT. Protein: CASSEYLGTGELFF. The variable domain in full, with the rest retrieved from reference TRBV25-1 and TRBJ2-2, is EADIYQTPRYLVIGTGKKITLECSQTMGHDKMYWYQQDPGMELHLIHYSYGVNSTEKGDLSSESTVSRIRTEHFPLTLESARPSHTSQYLCASSEYLGTGELFFGEGSRLTVL.

The V and J genes are TRBV7-2 and TRBJ2-7, with 7 bases matching TRBD2. The CDR3 contains 17 residues. Germline CDR1 is SGHTA and CDR2 is FQGNSA. The V segment lost 1 base and the J segment 3 bases; nucleotides outside the gene matches: 12. The CDR3 protein is CASSLGVLAVPRYEQYF. Here the CDR3 DNA reads TGTGCCAGCAGCTTAGGGGTCCTAGCGGTCCCCCGCTACGAGCAGTACTTC.

A remark on this clonotype: Germline and junction disagree at one end, which may indicate a read error. The V call is TRBV20-1, the J call TRBJ2-3; 9 bases map to TRBD2. Germline CDR1 DFQATT, CDR2 SNEGSKA (reference sequence). This CDR3 comprises 19 residues. CDR3 residues: CCARRPGLAGSSSTDTQYF. The CDR3 DNA reads TGCTGTGCCCGTCGTCCGGGCCTAGCGGGGTCGTCTAGCACAGATACGCAGTATTTT.

Of note for this clonotype: Mismatch with germline at one junction end may stem from a read error. CDR3 sequence reads: CSARVQGRRLSGNPPQHF. The CDR3 DNA follows: TGCAGTGCTAGAGTACAGGGAAGAAGGCTGTCTGGCAATCCGCCCCAGCATTTT. V and J are TRBV20-1 and TRBJ1-5, with a possible D match to TRBD1 (6 bases). CDR1 and CDR2 from the germline V gene are DFQATT and SNEGSKA (reference sequence). The CDR3 consists of 18 residues.

Turning to this clonotype: At one end, the junction sequence differs from germline, possibly due to a read error. This chain joins TRBV20-1 and TRBJ2-5; the match to TRBD2 covers 10 bases. The CDR3 is 14 amino acids. Germline V lookup: CDR1 DFQATT, CDR2 SNEGSKA (reference sequence). CDR3 loop: CSAPPGLAQGTQYF. The CDR3 region has the DNA TGCAGTGCTCCGCCGGGACTAGCGCAAGGGACCCAGTACTTC.

The chain is built from TRBV20-1 and TRBJ2-5, with TRBD2 identical over 7 bases. V lost 5 bases and J lost 5; bases outside the gene matches: 8. In germline, CDR1 is DFQATT, CDR2 SNEGSKA (reference sequence). The CDR3 length is 13 residues. The CDR3: CSAWGGAVETQYF. In DNA, the CDR3 is TGCAGTGCTTGGGGGGGAGCAGTTGAGACCCAGTACTTC.

This chain joins TRBV5-1 and TRBJ1-3, with D tentatively TRBD1 (5 bases). This CDR3 comprises 16 residues. Germline loops: CDR1 SGHRS, CDR2 YFSETQ. The ends were cut back, 0 bases at V and 0 bases at J, with 10 bases in the middle. CDR3 in DNA: TGCGCCAGCAGCTTGGACAGGACAATCTCTGGAAACACCATATATTTT. It is translated as CASSLDRTISGNTIYF.

This clonotype was seen ten or more times. This chain uses TRBV20-1 with TRBJ2-2; the D gene is possibly TRBD2 (6 bases). The V end was cut by 2 bases, the J end by 6 bases, with 13 bases between. From germline, CDR1 is DFQATT and CDR2 SNEGSKA (reference sequence). The CDR3 is made up of 14 amino acids. The CDR3 region has the DNA TGCAGTGCTAGACTCGACGGCGGGGCCGGGGAGCTGTTTTTT. It codes for CSARLDGGAGELFF.

This clonotype was observed at least ten times. The chain joins TRBV12-3 or TRBV12-4 to TRBJ1-1, with TRBD1 as a possible D gene (5 bases). V lost 0 bases to trimming and J lost 0 bases, with 5 bases between them. The CDR3 runs 14 residues. CDR3 region: CASSLAGLNTEAFF. The CDR3, as DNA: TGTGCCAGCAGTTTAGCGGGGCTGAACACTGAAGCTTTCTTT.

The chain uses TRBV24-1 and TRBJ2-5, with a tentative D call TRBD2 (6 bases). Germline assignment: CDR1 KGHDR and CDR2 SFDVKD. Trimming removed 3 bases at V and 5 bases at J, with 21 bases between. The CDR3 totals 17 residues. CDR3 amino acids: CATSDVREWGREETQYF. The CDR3 bases are TGTGCCACCAGTGATGTCCGGGAGTGGGGAAGAGAGGAGACCCAGTACTTC.

Of note for this clonotype: A much larger clone differs from this one at a single base, so this may be a read error. The chain uses TRBV5-1 and TRBJ1-1; 12 nucleotides align to TRBD1. The CDR3 spans 13 residues. Germline CDR1 reads SGHRS; CDR2 reads YFSETQ. The CDR3 DNA is TGCGCCAGCAGCCTGGGACAGGGGGCTGAAGCTTCCTTT. As protein: CASSLGQGAEASF.

This clonotype was seen at least ten times. The CDR3 nucleotides read TGTGCCAGCAGCGTTCCAGGGGGAACCACCGGGGAGCTGTTTTTT. Its protein is CASSVPGGTTGELFF. The rearrangement joins TRBV9 to TRBJ2-2, with 7 positions matching TRBD1. CDR3 size: 15 residues. V shed 2 bases, J shed 4 bases, and the junction held 5 bases outside the gene matches. Germline CDR1 SGDLS, CDR2 YYNGEE.

The sample holds many counts of this clonotype. The chain joins TRBV10-3 to TRBJ2-3, with 14 nucleotides matching TRBD2. The V segment lost 3 bases and the J segment 5 bases; nucleotides outside the gene matches: 13. The CDR3 covers 19 residues. Germline V gene sequence: CDR1 ENHRY, CDR2 SYGVKD. The CDR3 DNA reads TGTGCCATCAGTGACTCCGTGTTGACTAGCGGGGGGGCAAAAGATACGCAGTATTTT. This translates into CAISDSVLTSGGAKDTQYF.

V is TRBV5-1 and J is TRBJ1-2; 7 bases line up with TRBD1. V was clipped by 4 bases and J by 3 bases; unmatched bases: 6. In germline, CDR1 is SGHRS, CDR2 YFSETQ. CDR3 length equals 14 residues. Here the CDR3 DNA reads TGCGCCAGCAGCGGCGGACAGGTGGACTATGGCTACACCTTC. It translates to CASSGGQVDYGYTF.

The V call is TRBV15, the J call TRBJ2-1; 9 bases map to TRBD1. Unmatched junction bases numbered 4, after V lost 1 base and J lost 3 bases. The V gene's germline CDR1 is LNHNV and CDR2 YYDKDF (reference sequence). The CDR3 loop spans 16 amino acids. CDR3 DNA sequence: TGTGCCACCAGCAGAGCTTGGGACAGGGTCTACAATGAGCAGTTCTTC. Amino acid sequence: CATSRAWDRVYNEQFF.

The rearrangement joins TRBV2 to TRBJ1-1; maybe TRBD1 (5 bases). V dropped 7 bases and J dropped 1 base, with 16 bases sitting between them. The CDR3 is made up of 15 amino acids. The germline V gene encodes CDR1 SNHLY and CDR2 FYNNEI. CDR3: CASTPQAVGNTEAFF. The CDR3 coding sequence is TGTGCCAGCACACCACAGGCAGTTGGGAACACTGAAGCTTTCTTT.